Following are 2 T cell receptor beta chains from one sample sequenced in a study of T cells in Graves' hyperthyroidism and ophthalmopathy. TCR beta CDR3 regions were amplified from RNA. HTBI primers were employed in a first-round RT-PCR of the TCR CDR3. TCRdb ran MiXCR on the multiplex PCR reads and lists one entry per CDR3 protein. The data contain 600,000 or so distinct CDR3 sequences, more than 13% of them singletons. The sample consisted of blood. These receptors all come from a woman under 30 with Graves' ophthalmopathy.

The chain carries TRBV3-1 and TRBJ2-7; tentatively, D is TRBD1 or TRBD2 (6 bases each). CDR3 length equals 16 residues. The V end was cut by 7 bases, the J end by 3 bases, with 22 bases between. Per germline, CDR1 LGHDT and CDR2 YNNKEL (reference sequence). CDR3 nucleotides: TGTGCCAGCATGGGGGGCGGAGAGCGGTGCTACTACGAGCAGTACTTC. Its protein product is CASMGGGERCYYEQYF.

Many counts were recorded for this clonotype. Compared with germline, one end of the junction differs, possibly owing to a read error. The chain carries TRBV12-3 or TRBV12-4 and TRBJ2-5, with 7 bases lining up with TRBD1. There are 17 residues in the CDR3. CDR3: CANSLDPGTEEQETQYF. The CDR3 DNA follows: TGTGCCAACAGTTTAGACCCAGGGACAGAGGAGCAAGAGACCCAGTACTTC.